This T cell receptor beta chain was observed in a study of cytomegalovirus exposure and HLA in healthy donors. Across the whole study: Earlier results showed 90 million to 120 million unique TCR beta sequences derived from roughly 180 million T cells.

Trimming pared 6 bases from V and 5 bases from J, leaving 13 bases between. The CDR3 contains 13 residues. Germline CDR1 reads MNHEY; CDR2 reads SVGAGI. 13 Jbeta primers and 60 Vbeta primers were used for the PCR. Profiled with immunoSEQ multiplex PCR; TCRdb holds only in-frame clones, not every one. The sample lists more than 95,000 clones, 64% occurring once. Broader study findings: The majority of TCR sequences were rare, yet some public TCRs appeared in many donors. Later work found that TCR association rates differed between HLA loci; DRB1 had the most and HLA-C the fewest. It has been reported that TCR beta sequences accurately predicted the HLA-A and HLA-B alleles of most subjects.

This clone was counted between two and nine times. Its cognate antigen is unknown. The sample carries other DNA sequences with the same CDR3. The receptor's source is a man in his 60s in good health and CMV-seronegative. The rearrangement links TRBV6-5 to TRBJ2-5, with D tentatively TRBD2 (7 bases). Input material: PBMCs. The CDR3 DNA reads TGTGCCAGCAGCCGCGGGGGCCCGGAGACCCAGTACTTC. Its protein is CASSRGGPETQYF.